The rows below give T cell receptor beta chains drawn from one sample of a study of shared clonotypes between healthy human individuals. Measured with immunoSEQ multiplex PCR; TCRdb has only the in-frame clones, and not every one. Of some 2 million clones listed, approximately 95% were seen once; the top ten hold under 0.15%. The sample comprised naive CD4+ T cells sorted from blood. These TCRs come from a man younger than 35 in good health. Each CDR3 is given with its conserved first and last residue. A D gene is named only where the DNA matches it firmly. Clone sizes are given selectively: once, few, many, or a class where the clone is expanded.

>.|TRBV30|.|TRBJ1-6
CAWSGGQPNSPLHF
TGTGCCTGGAGTGGCGGACAGCCTAATTCACCCCTCCACTTT
>.|TRBV5-4|.|TRBJ2-3
CASTGTGTDTQYF
TGTGCCAGCACCGGTACAGGGACAGATACGCAGTATTTT
>.|TRBV15|.|TRBJ2-7
CATSREGPPGQYEQYF
TGTGCCACCAGCAGAGAGGGACCCCCTGGACAATACGAGCAGTACTTC
>.|TRBV5-4|.|TRBJ2-1
CASSGEGRVGNEQFF
TGTGCCAGCAGCGGAGAGGGACGAGTGGGCAATGAGCAGTTCTTC
>.|TRBV6-5|TRBD1|TRBJ1-1
CASSFLYRGGNTEAFF
TGTGCCAGCAGTTTCCTATACAGGGGAGGGAACACTGAAGCTTTCTTT
>.|TRBV6-5|.|TRBJ1-6
CASMGRNSPLHF
TGTGCCAGCATGGGCCGGAATTCACCCCTCCACTTT
>.|TRBV5-1|.|TRBJ2-5
CASSLVWGETQYF
TGCGCCAGCAGCTTGGTGTGGGGGGAGACCCAGTACTTC
>.|TRBV30|.|TRBJ1-6
CAWSEPSWAFSSYNSPLHF
TGTGCCTGGAGTGAACCGTCGTGGGCCTTTAGCTCCTATAATTCACCCCTCCACTTT
>.|TRBV13|TRBD2|TRBJ2-5
CASSLHVGTRRQETQYF
TGTGCCAGCAGCTTACACGTTGGGACTAGACGCCAAGAGACCCAGTACTTC
>.|TRBV6-4|TRBD1|TRBJ1-2
CASSDSGQTGYTF
TGTGCCAGCAGTGACTCGGGACAGACTGGCTACACCTTC
>once|TRBV5-1|TRBD2|TRBJ2-5
CATRGLAGETQYF
TGCGCCACCAGGGGACTAGCGGGGGAGACCCAGTACTTC
>.|TRBV28|TRBD1|TRBJ2-2
CASSRVTGGNTGELFF
TGTGCCAGCAGTCGAGTGACAGGGGGGAACACCGGGGAGCTGTTTTTT
>.|TRBV6-1|.|TRBJ1-3
CASSEKGAGNTIYF
TGTGCCAGCAGTGAGAAGGGCGCCGGAAACACCATATATTTT
>.|TRBV7-8|.|TRBJ2-7
CASSSTSGVSNEQYF
TGTGCCAGCAGCTCTACTTCGGGCGTATCTAACGAGCAGTACTTC
>.|TRBV5-1|.|TRBJ1-1
CASVGVTEAFF
TGCGCCAGCGTGGGGGTCACTGAAGCTTTCTTT
>.|TRBV30|TRBD1|TRBJ1-1
CAWSPLGQDGTEAFF
TGTGCCTGGAGCCCTCTCGGACAGGATGGGACTGAAGCTTTCTTT
>.|TRBV14|.|TRBJ2-2
CASSQGRPQSTGELFF
TGTGCCAGCAGCCAAGGGAGGCCTCAGAGTACCGGGGAGCTGTTTTTT
>.|TRBV11-2|TRBD1|TRBJ2-7
CASRQPGQSFYEQYF
TGTGCCAGCAGGCAACCGGGACAGAGCTTCTACGAGCAGTACTTC
>few|TRBV6-1|.|TRBJ1-4
CASSEMTEKLFF
TGTGCCAGCAGTGAAATGACTGAAAAACTGTTTTTT
>.|TRBV6-1|.|TRBJ1-5
CASSEGSYQPQHF
TGTGCCAGCAGTGAGGGCTCGTATCAGCCCCAGCATTTT
>.|TRBV19|.|TRBJ2-2
CASSASTGNTGELFF
TGTGCCAGTAGCGCATCGACAGGGAACACCGGGGAGCTGTTTTTT
>.|TRBV30|.|TRBJ1-5
CAWSVRGDQPQHF
TGTGCCTGGAGTGTACGAGGGGATCAGCCCCAGCATTTT
>.|TRBV18|.|TRBJ2-7
CASSPPPLVKGEQYF
TGTGCCAGCTCACCACCCCCGCTAGTTAAGGGCGAGCAGTACTTC
>once|TRBV5-4|.|TRBJ2-7
CASSLVTNSYEQYF
TGTGCCAGCAGCTTGGTTACCAACTCCTACGAGCAGTACTTC
>.|TRBV4-1|.|TRBJ2-1
CASSQRGLSPTGPYNEQFF
TGCGCCAGCAGCCAACGGGGACTGTCCCCGACTGGGCCCTACAATGAGCAGTTCTTC
>.|TRBV7-9|TRBD2|TRBJ2-2
CASSLGLAAGELFF
TGTGCCAGCAGCCTGGGACTAGCGGCCGGGGAGCTGTTTTTT
>.|TRBV11-2|.|TRBJ2-7
CASSHYSGTPTYEQYF
TGTGCCAGCAGCCATTACTCCGGGACTCCCACCTACGAGCAGTACTTC
>.|TRBV27|TRBD2|TRBJ2-7
CASRRLAGGFYEQYF
TGTGCCAGCAGGCGACTAGCGGGGGGGTTCTACGAGCAGTACTTC
>.|TRBV2|.|TRBJ2-7
CASRLAGEQYF
TGTGCCAGCAGATTAGCAGGCGAGCAGTACTTC
>.|TRBV7-9|TRBD1|TRBJ2-7
CASSWDRTGEQYF
TGTGCCAGCAGCTGGGACAGGACCGGCGAGCAGTACTTC
>once|TRBV6-6|.|TRBJ1-6
CASSYSTGPSESPLHF
TGTGCCAGCAGTTACTCGACAGGCCCCAGTGAATCACCCCTCCACTTT
>.|TRBV28|.|TRBJ1-3
CASSLPGNTIYF
TGTGCCAGCAGTTTACCAGGAAACACCATATATTTT
>.|TRBV7-9|.|TRBJ1-3
CASVAVGARDTIYF
TGTGCCAGCGTCGCTGTGGGGGCCCGAGACACCATATATTTT
>.|TRBV6-5|.|TRBJ2-7
CASRAGGLPNHEQYF
TGTGCCAGCAGGGCTGGGGGCTTACCTAACCACGAGCAGTACTTC
>.|TRBV6-5|TRBD1|TRBJ2-7
CASSYMGQGVYEQYF
TGTGCCAGCAGTTACATGGGACAGGGGGTATACGAGCAGTACTTC
>.|TRBV10-3|.|TRBJ1-5
CAISDGPSNQPQHF
TGTGCCATCAGTGACGGCCCTAGCAATCAGCCCCAGCATTTT
>.|TRBV7-9|.|TRBJ2-7
CASSHTGTDYEQYF
TGTGCCAGCAGCCATACCGGGACCGACTACGAGCAGTACTTC
>.|TRBV10-3|TRBD2|TRBJ2-1
CAISGGLAGNEQFF
TGTGCCATCAGCGGGGGACTAGCGGGCAATGAGCAGTTCTTC
>.|TRBV20-1|.|TRBJ1-4
CSVPRAEKLFF
TGCAGTGTTCCCAGAGCTGAAAAACTGTTTTTT
>.|TRBV9|.|TRBJ2-5
CASSVAGLQETQYF
TGTGCCAGCAGCGTAGCGGGACTTCAAGAGACCCAGTACTTC
>.|TRBV7-2|.|TRBJ2-5
CASSIRVFQETQYF
TGTGCCAGCAGCATACGGGTCTTCCAAGAGACCCAGTACTTC
>.|TRBV7-8|.|TRBJ1-3
CASSFLSGNTIYF
TGTGCCAGCAGCTTCCTTTCCGGAAACACCATATATTTT
>.|TRBV4-2|.|TRBJ1-2
CASSQETAANYGYTF
TGTGCCAGCAGCCAAGAAACTGCAGCTAACTATGGCTACACCTTC
>.|TRBV5-1|.|TRBJ1-4
CASSLESPATNEKLFF
TGCGCCAGCAGCTTGGAAAGCCCCGCAACTAATGAAAAACTGTTTTTT
>.|TRBV7-2|.|TRBJ2-7
CASSLESAYEQYF
TGTGCCAGCAGCTTAGAATCCGCCTACGAGCAGTACTTC
>.|TRBV5-4|.|TRBJ2-7
CASSLDVYEQYF
TGTGCCAGCAGCTTGGACGTCTACGAGCAGTACTTC
>.|TRBV9|.|TRBJ2-2
CASSRTTSFTGELFF
TGTGCCAGCAGCCGGACCACTAGCTTCACCGGGGAGCTGTTTTTT
>.|TRBV5-6|.|TRBJ2-3
CASSALAYTDTQYF
TGTGCCAGCAGCGCTCTAGCGTACACAGATACGCAGTATTTT
>once|TRBV30|TRBD2|TRBJ2-3
CAWSVLAGADTQYF
TGTGCCTGGAGTGTACTAGCGGGAGCGGATACGCAGTATTTT